This T cell receptor (beta chain) was retrieved from a study of blood T cell repertoires in COVID-19 (TCRdb year 2020). About the investigation overall: Samples covering the acute and convalescent phases of COVID-19 were provided by collaborators in the United States, Italy and Spain. The material from the prospective study consisted of cDNA or gDNA derived from T cells, B-cell-depleted T cells, or PBMCs. The dataset comprised deeply sampled blood TCRbeta repertoires from subjects exposed to, actively infected with, or recovered from COVID-19. The repertoires were released in a freely available public database intended as a resource for research on the immune response to SARS-CoV-2. The samples were drawn from the first 160 participants of the ongoing ImmuneRACE study and from 1,200 or so subjects provided by 6 global collaborators. Nearly every sample came with metadata listing a de-identified subject ID, COVID-19 status, age in years and sex. Where HLA class I and class II types were available, the types were taken from metadata supplied by the sample provider, not from assay-based typing.

In the prospective study, participants were about 18 to 95 years old, resided in fewer than 25 geographic areas of the United States, and were enrolled through a virtual design. In the prospective study, cohorts were assigned on the basis of participant-reported clinical history obtained from a screening survey and a study questionnaire. ImmuneRACE Cohort 3 recovered participants were defined by two consecutive negative NP/OP PCR tests, healthcare professional clearance, or symptom resolution. Each participant in the prospective study had whole blood, serum and a nasopharyngeal or oropharyngeal swab collected by mobile phlebotomists. Participants in the prospective study had the option to provide additional blood draws and questionnaires over an approximately 2-month period. Prospective study blood samples were shipped either frozen or at room temperature before DNA extraction. Overall study outcomes, separate from this receptor: How much clinical and demographic metadata was included differed by source and by participant, and the metadata was provided uncurated.

The table lists this clone with a few counts. Its binding antigen is unknown. No quality values exist for individual bases; no much larger clone is one base distant. TCRbeta CDR3 regions were amplified from genomic DNA by means of the immunoSEQ Assay, a bias-controlled multiplex PCR. The study's processing was this. The number of nucleated cells in each sample was estimated by amplification of reference gene primers within the assay. To quantify the absolute abundance of each unique TCRbeta CDR3 rearrangement, sequence reads were collapsed and filtered. For each sample, productive Simpson clonality was calculated as the square root of Simpson's diversity index across productive rearrangements. TCRdb took this table from immuneACCESS and kept in-frame rearrangements with V and J called. Such tables lack part of the clones; where checked against another copy, unresolved V genes explain under half of the gap, and the rest is unexplained. That table furnishes V, J and clone size, whereas the DNA furnished D and trimming. The sample includes approximately 260,000 clones, with around 90% observed a single time. The ten largest clones represent under 2.5% of the sample.

From cysteine to phenylalanine, the CDR3 is 16 amino acids long. The CDR3 DNA has 48 bases and is translated from base 1. CDR1 and CDR2, per the germline V gene (reference sequence), are SEHNR and FQNEAQ. Germline trimming amounts to 5 bases on V and 5 bases on J, with 11 as the count of junction bases outside the gene matches. Input material: PBMCs or T cells enriched from blood (not recorded which). The sequence joins TRBV7-9 to TRBJ2-7, with TRBD1 matching 11 junction bases. The sequence was obtained from a woman under 30 who had recovered from COVID-19. CDR3 region: CASSPRDRGEFDEQYF. At the DNA level, the sequence is TGTGCCAGCAGCCCGAGGGACAGGGGGGAATTCGACGAGCAGTACTTC.